The 17 T cell receptor beta chains given below trace back to one sample, sequenced in a study of T cells in Graves' hyperthyroidism and ophthalmopathy. The source material, RNA transcripts, was used to amplify TCR beta CDR3 regions. Initially, a first-round RT-PCR of the TCR CDR3 employed the HTBI primer set. TCRdb re-called the multiplex PCR reads through MiXCR, storing one row per CDR3 protein. The sample records roughly 250,000 distinct CDR3 sequences, approximately 23% being singletons. Sequencing input: blood. The receptors come from a young man with Graves' ophthalmopathy.

V gene TRBV13 combines with J gene TRBJ2-5; 9 nucleotides match TRBD2. J was trimmed by 0 bases and V by 3 bases; bases with no gene match: 8. Germline loops: CDR1 PRHDT, CDR2 FYEKMQ (reference sequence). This CDR3 has 17 amino acids. The CDR3 reads CASSFAGLASYQETQYF. In DNA form, the CDR3 reads TGTGCCAGCAGCTTCGCTGGACTAGCGTCGTACCAAGAGACCCAGTACTTC.

CDR3 in DNA: TGCGCCAGCAGCCACGATGAGACCGGGACAGGGATTAACAATGAGCAGTTCTTC. It yields the protein CASSHDETGTGINNEQFF. The chain recombines TRBV4-1 with TRBJ2-1, with 9 bases that match TRBD1. The CDR3 extends over 18 amino acids. The junction had 14 bases not matched to a gene; V was cut back by 3 bases and J by 5 bases. The germline V gene has CDR1 MGHRA and CDR2 YSYEKL.

This clonotype has at least ten counts. The chain recombines TRBV5-1 with TRBJ2-1; 7 bases are a match to TRBD1. Trimming took 4 bases from V and 7 from J; bases not matched to a gene: 11. This CDR3 has 15 amino acids. CDR1 SGHRS and CDR2 YFSETQ come from the germline V gene. The CDR3 sequence is CASSPTQGPNNEQFF. The CDR3 coding sequence is TGCGCCAGCAGCCCCACACAGGGGCCGAATAATGAGCAGTTCTTC.

This clonotype has more than one count but fewer than ten. The V call is TRBV10-3, the J call TRBJ2-7; TRBD1 matches at 9 bases. V was pared by 6 bases and J by 6 bases, with 9 bases of the junction left unmatched. Germline-derived CDR1 and CDR2 are ENHRY and SYGVKD. The CDR3 is 14 amino acids. CDR3 sequence: CAIRRTGDWGEQYF. The CDR3 nucleotides are TGTGCCATCAGGAGGACAGGGGATTGGGGCGAGCAGTACTTC.

Regarding this clonotype: With a much larger clone just one base away, this may be a read error. V usage is TRBV6-1 and J usage is TRBJ1-1, with D tentatively TRBD1 (6 bases). This CDR3 is built from 15 residues. CDR1 MNHNS and CDR2 SASEGT come from the germline V gene. The CDR3 protein is CASSEIQGMNTEASF. In DNA, the CDR3 is TGTGCCAGCAGTGAAATTCAGGGGATGAACACTGAAGCTTCCTTT.

The genes are TRBV6-1 and TRBJ2-2; D perhaps matches TRBD2 (6 bases). Trimming cost V 3 bases and J 5 bases, with 16 bases left between them. CDR3 length: 16 amino acids. The germline CDR1 and CDR2 sequences are MNHNS and SASEGT. The CDR3 loop reads CASSDEYTGSTGELFF. CDR3 DNA: TGTGCCAGCAGTGATGAGTATACCGGGAGTACCGGGGAGCTGTTTTTT.

The chain employs TRBV7-9 and TRBJ2-6; the D gene could be TRBD1 or TRBD2 (5 bases each). CDR1 SEHNR and CDR2 FQNEAQ come from the germline V gene (reference sequence). CDR3 length equals 17 residues. Trimming shortened V by 10 bases and J by 0 bases, and 19 bases separated the two germline ends. The CDR3 nucleotides are TGTGCCACGCGCTTCGGGACGAGTGACTCTGGGGCCAACGTCCTGACTTTC. Translated: CATRFGTSDSGANVLTF. The full variable domain, in which reference TRBV7-9 and TRBJ2-6 provide the parts outside the CDR3, is DTGVSQNPRHKITKRGQNVTFRCDPISEHNRLYWYRQTLGQGPEFLTYFQNEAQLEKSRLLSDRFSAERPKGSFSTLEIQRTEQGDSAMYLCATRFGTSDSGANVLTFGAGSRLTVL.

The chain carries TRBV10-3 and TRBJ1-1, with 8 bases matching TRBD1. CDR3 length: 14 residues. Germline V gives CDR1 ENHRY, CDR2 SYGVKD. V shed 6 bases, J shed 0 bases, and the junction held 3 bases outside the gene matches. CDR3 in DNA: TGTGCCATCAGCCGACAGGGGATGAACACTGAAGCTTTCTTT. The encoded protein is CAISRQGMNTEAFF.

Many counts were recorded for this clonotype. The chain joins TRBV27 to TRBJ2-7; D unclear. With 6 bases removed from V and 6 bases from J, the gap between germline ends came to 15 bases. The CDR3 length is 13 residues. Germline V CDR1 and CDR2: MNHEY, SMNVEV (reference sequence). The CDR3 DNA is TGTGCCAGCAGCCGAAAGCCAGACGGCGAGCAGTACTTC. Protein: CASSRKPDGEQYF.

In this sample, this clonotype turned up many times. The chain carries TRBV3-1 and TRBJ1-3, with unresolved D. The CDR3 extends over 14 amino acids. V lost 2 bases, J lost 0 bases, and 5 bases lay in between. Germline V gene lookup returns CDR1 LGHDT and CDR2 YNNKEL (reference sequence). The CDR3 sequence: CASSQRGSGNTIYF. DNA for the CDR3: TGTGCCAGCAGCCAACGGGGCTCTGGAAACACCATATATTTT. Looking up the rest from reference TRBV3-1 and TRBJ1-3 gives the full variable domain: DTAVSQTPKYLVTQMGNDKSIKCEQNLGHDTMYWYKQDSKKFLKIMFSYNNKELIINETVPNRFSPKSPDKAHLNLHINSLELGDSAVYFCASSQRGSGNTIYFGEGSWLTVV.

This clonotype was found a few times. This sequence joins TRBV25-1 and TRBJ1-2; D not resolved. The V end was cut by 3 bases, the J end by 6 bases, with 14 bases between. The CDR3 has 14 residues. Germline CDR1 reads MGHDK; CDR2 reads SYGVNS. The CDR3 sequence is CASSDVLGRNGYTF. CDR3 DNA sequence: TGTGCCAGCAGTGATGTTCTTGGACGGAATGGCTACACCTTC.

This clonotype was detected ten times or more. The V gene is TRBV2, the J gene TRBJ2-1; no clear D gene. Trimming removed 3 bases at V and 5 bases at J, with 14 bases between. This CDR3 has 15 residues. Germline CDR1 SNHLY, CDR2 FYNNEI. Here the CDR3 reads CASSERPTTNNEQFF. The CDR3 nucleotides read TGTGCCAGCAGTGAGAGGCCTACTACGAACAATGAGCAGTTCTTC.

This clonotype was detected ten times or more. The CDR3 DNA is TGTGCCACCAGTGCCTCGGGTTTTAGTTCGAACACCGGGGAGCTGTTTTTT. It is translated as CATSASGFSSNTGELFF. The chain uses TRBV24-1 and TRBJ2-2; D is unclear. Germline CDR1 KGHDR, CDR2 SFDVKD. V dropped 5 bases and J dropped 0 bases, with 15 bases sitting between them. This CDR3 spans 17 amino acids.

The chain recombines TRBV12-3 or TRBV12-4 with TRBJ1-2; no clear D gene. The CDR3 consists of 12 residues. V lost 7 bases to trimming and J lost 1 base, with 7 bases between them. In nucleotides, the CDR3 is TGTGCCAGCAAGGGCAGTAACTATGGCTACACCTTC. It specifies CASKGSNYGYTF.

This clonotype was counted many times. The rearrangement links TRBV27 to TRBJ2-7; 10 nucleotides match TRBD1. V lost 5 bases, J lost 2 bases, and 9 bases stayed unmatched. Per the germline V gene, CDR1 is MNHEY and CDR2 is SMNVEV (reference sequence). This CDR3 is built from 16 residues. CDR3 bases: TGTGCCAGCAGTCCTCCTCCCGGGACAGGGGCCTACGAGCAGTACTTC. It is translated as CASSPPPGTGAYEQYF.

V usage is TRBV7-2 and J usage is TRBJ2-7; 8 bases align to TRBD2. Germline V gene data show CDR1 as SGHTA and CDR2 as FQGNSA. The CDR3 loop spans 15 amino acids. Trimming took 4 bases from V and 0 from J; bases not matched to a gene: 5. CDR3 sequence: CASSSYSGVSYEQYF. The CDR3 DNA follows: TGTGCCAGCAGCTCCTATAGCGGGGTCTCCTACGAGCAGTACTTC.

In this sample, this clonotype turned up many times. V gene TRBV28 combines with J gene TRBJ1-2; 7 bases line up with TRBD1. The CDR3 length is 14 residues. V shed 5 bases and J 7 bases; nucleotides not matched to a gene: 10. Germline V gene data show CDR1 as MDHEN and CDR2 as SYDVKM. CDR3 residues: CASSTRQGVSGYTF. The CDR3 DNA follows: TGTGCCAGCAGTACCCGACAGGGTGTGAGTGGCTACACCTTC.